This T cell receptor (beta chain) derives from a study of shared clonotypes between healthy human individuals. Study details: The composition of the donors was a couple of women and a few men aged 18 to 49. Study-level findings and limits: Incomplete sequencing of sorted subsets was indicated by rarefaction despite large depth. Generation probability values for non-shared clonotypes were lower than those for clonotypes shared by all four donors.

Sequencing was performed with immunoSEQ multiplex PCR; in TCRdb, only in-frame clones are kept and a portion is missing. The sample has about 1.5 million clones, 95% to 99% seen once. The CDR3 sequence is 14 residues long. From germline, CDR1 is SGHAT and CDR2 FQNNGV. With 6 bases clipped from V and 3 bases from J, the junction kept 6 bases outside the gene matches. With regard to this clone: What it binds is not known.

Negatively enriched CD4+ T cells were divided by CD45RA into naive and memory. The sample taken for sequencing was naive CD4+ T cells sorted from blood. The subset: CD45RA+ positively selected. This clonotype was sampled from a man aged 30 to 39 in good health. The chain couples TRBV11-2 to TRBJ2-7; 9 nucleotides align to TRBD2. The CDR3 region is CASRPGLAYYEQYF. The CDR3, as DNA: TGTGCCAGCAGGCCGGGACTAGCCTACTACGAGCAGTACTTC.